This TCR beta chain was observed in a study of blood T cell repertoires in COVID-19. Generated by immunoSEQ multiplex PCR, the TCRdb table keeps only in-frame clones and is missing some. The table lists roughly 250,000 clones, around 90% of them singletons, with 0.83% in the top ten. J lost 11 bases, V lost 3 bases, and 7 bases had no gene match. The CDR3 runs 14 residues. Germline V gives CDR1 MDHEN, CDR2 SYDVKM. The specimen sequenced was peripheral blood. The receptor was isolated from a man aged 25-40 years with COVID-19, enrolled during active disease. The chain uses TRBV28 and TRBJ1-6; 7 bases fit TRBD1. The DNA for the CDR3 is TGTGCCAGCAGTTTCACAGGGGTGGAGGCACCCCTCCACTTT. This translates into CASSFTGVEAPLHF.